Given below is one T cell receptor beta chain in context. This CDR3 is 16 amino acids long. J lost 3 bases, V lost 2 bases, and 7 bases had no gene match. Germline CDR1 and CDR2: SGHDN and FVKESK. This entry is derived from a study of T cell changes during pregnancy in multiple sclerosis. The table came from immunoSEQ multiplex PCR; TCRdb's copy has only in-frame clones and leaves some out. The sample yields 10,000 to 13,000 clones, 80% to 90% seen once. The sample here was CD8+ T cells from peripheral blood mononuclear cells, taken in the first trimester of pregnancy. The chain employs TRBV14 and TRBJ2-7; 10 nucleotides line up with TRBD1. The TCR comes from a female donor in good health, enrolled as a control in a pregnancy study. CDR3 sequence: CASSQRSGQGIYEQYF. The CDR3 DNA is TGTGCCAGCAGCCAACGATCGGGACAGGGGATCTACGAGCAGTACTTC.